This TCR beta chain appears in the sequencing data of a study of T cell repertoires in cytomegalovirus infection. General observations from the study: Ex vivo responses were dominated by HLA-C-restricted CMV-specific TCR beta clonotypes. Carriers of CMV and the relevant HLA type were discriminated by public TCR beta frequency.

TCRdb re-derived calls from the reads in MiXCR, one entry per CDR3 protein. The top ten clones hold about 2.8% of a sample with 740,000 or so distinct CDR3 sequences, 35% of them seen once. On this clonotype itself: No antigen is known for it. A much more abundant neighbour one base away suggests this may be a read error.

The CDR3 spans 17 residues. The junction had 12 bases not matched to a gene; V was cut back by 4 bases and J by 6 bases. CDR1 is SGHTA and CDR2 is FQGNSA in the germline V gene. Material for sequencing was PBMCs. The V call is TRBV7-2, the J call TRBJ2-1, with TRBD2 matching 10 bases. This TCR came from a human donor in good health (CMV status not recorded). Some clones in this sample may be carry-over from other donors' samples. DNA for the CDR3: TGTGCCAGCAGCTCAGCATGGCTAGCGGGAGTGTTCAATGAGCAGTTCTTC. It specifies CASSSAWLAGVFNEQFF.